These 29 T cell receptor beta chains share one sample of origin, sequenced in a study of technical replicates of blood from several donors. TCRdb's table, derived via immunoSEQ multiplex PCR, lists solely in-frame clones and lacks some. In the table there are some 70,000 clones, nearly 98% of which are singletons. The sequenced sample was T cells isolated from PBMCs. The receptors shown here come from a human donor in good health.

The chain joins TRBV5-1 to TRBJ2-5; 9 positions match TRBD2. Losses at the gene ends were 0 bases for V and 2 bases for J; bases not matched to a gene: 8. Germline V gene sequence: CDR1 SGHRS, CDR2 YFSETQ. The CDR3 totals 17 residues. CDR3 bases: TGCGCCAGCAGCTTGGAAATCGGGCTAGCGGGACAAGAGACCCAGTACTTC. Amino acids: CASSLEIGLAGQETQYF.

The gene calls are TRBV12-5 and TRBJ1-5; TRBD1 aligns across 7 bases. The CDR3 is 14 residues long. Per the germline V gene, CDR1 is LGHNT and CDR2 is FRNRAP. The V segment lost 5 bases and the J segment 4 bases; nucleotides outside the gene matches: 5. The CDR3 sequence is CASGPGQSNQPQHF. The CDR3 nucleotides read TGTGCTAGTGGTCCGGGACAGAGTAATCAGCCCCAGCATTTT. The variable domain in full, with the rest retrieved from reference TRBV12-5 and TRBJ1-5, is DARVTQTPRHKVTEMGQEVTMRCQPILGHNTVFWYRQTMMQGLELLAYFRNRAPLDDSGMPKDRFSAEMPDATLATLKIQPSEPRDSAVYFCASGPGQSNQPQHFGDGTRLSIL.

This clone came up once. This chain joins TRBV5-1 and TRBJ2-1; 8 bases are a match to TRBD2. Germline values: CDR1 SGHRS, CDR2 YFSETQ. J lost 4 bases, V lost 0 bases, and 6 bases had no gene match. The CDR3 spans 16 residues. This chain's CDR3 is CASSLGASGHYNEQFF. The CDR3 nucleotides read TGCGCCAGCAGCTTGGGAGCTAGCGGGCATTACAATGAGCAGTTCTTC.

The rearrangement joins TRBV10-3 to TRBJ2-3; 10 bases are shared with TRBD2. Losses at the gene ends were 6 bases for V and 6 bases for J; bases not matched to a gene: 9. CDR1 is ENHRY and CDR2 is SYGVKD in the germline V gene. The CDR3 consists of 15 residues. CDR3 amino acids: CAISPLSGRADTQYF. CDR3 sequence (DNA): TGTGCCATCAGCCCCCTAAGCGGGAGGGCCGATACGCAGTATTTT.

The J gene is TRBJ2-7, the V gene TRBV27; tentative D call: TRBD1 (5 bases). CDR3 length equals 13 residues. Germline CDR1 is MNHEY and CDR2 is SMNVEV (reference sequence). V gave up 2 bases and J gave up 4 bases, with 9 bases separating them. The CDR3 loop is CASSLLQEYEQYF. For the CDR3, the DNA is TGTGCCAGCAGTTTACTACAGGAGTACGAGCAGTACTTC.

The rearrangement joins TRBV7-9 to TRBJ2-1, with D possibly TRBD2 on 6 matching bases. CDR1 and CDR2 (germline): SEHNR, FQNEAQ (reference sequence). The CDR3 is 17 residues long. V was cut by 2 bases and J by 1 base, with 15 bases left in between. CDR3 nucleotide sequence: TGTGCCAGCAGCTTATGGTCGGGAGAGGCGTCCTACAATGAGCAGTTCTTC. It yields the protein CASSLWSGEASYNEQFF. The whole variable domain, filled in from reference TRBV7-9 and TRBJ2-1, reads DTGVSQNPRHKITKRGQNVTFRCDPISEHNRLYWYRQTLGQGPEFLTYFQNEAQLEKSRLLSDRFSAERPKGSFSTLEIQRTEQGDSAMYLCASSLWSGEASYNEQFFGPGTRLTVL.

This clone is a singleton in its sample. The V and J genes are TRBV6-1 and TRBJ2-7; 13 bases map to TRBD2. V shed 8 bases and J 4 bases; nucleotides not matched to a gene: 5. The CDR3 covers 14 residues. Germline V gene lookup returns CDR1 MNHNS and CDR2 SASEGT. CDR3 coding DNA: TGTGCCAGCCGCACTAGCGGGAGGGCGTACGAGCAGTACTTC. Translated: CASRTSGRAYEQYF.

This clone was detected once. The gene calls are TRBV11-2 and TRBJ2-7, with D unclear. The V gene's germline CDR1 is SGHAT and CDR2 FQNNGV. Trimming removed 3 bases at V and 5 bases at J, with 26 bases between. This CDR3 contains 18 residues. The CDR3 DNA reads TGTGCCAGCAGCTTTCCTCTAGAACCCTATAAACTTGTCCACGAGCAGTACTTC. Translation: CASSFPLEPYKLVHEQYF.

J is TRBJ2-6 and V is TRBV12-5; D possibly corresponds to TRBD1 (6 bases). CDR1 is LGHNT, CDR2 FRNRAP, per germline. Trimming removed 1 base at V and 2 bases at J, with 6 bases between. The CDR3 totals 15 residues. Here the CDR3 reads CASGLEGAGANVLTF. The CDR3 DNA reads TGTGCTAGTGGTTTGGAGGGGGCTGGGGCCAACGTCCTGACTTTC.

The chain carries TRBV19 and TRBJ2-1, with D tentatively TRBD2 (5 bases). Germline CDR1 is LNHDA and CDR2 is SQIVND (reference sequence). Trimming shortened V by 4 bases and J by 6 bases, and 7 bases separated the two germline ends. The CDR3 contains 12 residues. This CDR3 reads CASSSTSNEQFF. CDR3 nucleotide sequence: TGTGCCAGTAGTAGCACTAGCAATGAGCAGTTCTTC.

The V call is TRBV7-9, the J call TRBJ1-1; TRBD1 matches at 7 bases. The CDR3 is 16 residues long. With V trimmed by 3 bases and J by 1 base, 8 bases remained unmatched. Per the germline V gene, CDR1 is SEHNR and CDR2 is FQNEAQ (reference sequence). The CDR3 nucleotides are TGTGCCAGCAGCTTTCCCTTGACAGGGCGGAACACTGAAGCTTTCTTT. It encodes CASSFPLTGRNTEAFF.

V usage is TRBV28 and J usage is TRBJ1-5; D might be TRBD1 (5 bases). Germline CDR1 is MDHEN and CDR2 is SYDVKM. This CDR3 has 12 residues. Trimming shortened V by 6 bases and J by 5 bases, and 8 bases separated the two germline ends. The CDR3 DNA sequence: TGTGCCAGCAGCTGGGGCCATCAGCCCCAGCATTTT. Amino acids: CASSWGHQPQHF.

The chain is built from TRBV28 and TRBJ1-5; 9 nucleotides align to TRBD1. V lost 5 bases and J lost 4; bases outside the gene matches: 3. This CDR3 has 14 residues. The germline V gene encodes CDR1 MDHEN and CDR2 SYDVKM. The CDR3 is CASSRTGENQPQHF. The DNA for the CDR3 is TGTGCCAGCAGTCGGACAGGGGAAAATCAGCCCCAGCATTTT.

This chain joins TRBV19 and TRBJ2-1; TRBD1 agrees at 9 bases. Germline V CDR1 and CDR2: LNHDA, SQIVND (reference sequence). The CDR3 loop spans 15 amino acids. With 5 bases clipped from V and 5 bases from J, the junction kept 7 bases outside the gene matches. The CDR3 loop reads CASSPIDRGDNEQFF. The DNA for the CDR3 is TGTGCCAGTAGTCCAATAGACAGGGGGGACAATGAGCAGTTCTTC.

This chain connects TRBV5-8 to TRBJ2-7; D perhaps matches TRBD2 (6 bases). V was pared by 6 bases and J by 0 bases, with 19 bases between. The CDR3 consists of 16 residues. Germline CDR1 SGHTS, CDR2 YDEGEE. The CDR3 protein is CASIGTGTHLSYEQYF. Written as DNA, the CDR3 is TGTGCCAGCATTGGAACCGGGACTCATCTCTCCTACGAGCAGTACTTC.

The genes are TRBV10-3 and TRBJ1-2; 9 positions agree with TRBD1. Germline V lookup: CDR1 ENHRY, CDR2 SYGVKD. J was trimmed by 0 bases and V by 6 bases; bases with no gene match: 5. This CDR3 is 15 amino acids long. CDR3 in amino acids: CAISGTGIPNYGYTF. The CDR3 nucleotides are TGTGCCATCAGCGGGACAGGGATTCCTAACTATGGCTACACCTTC.

The chain recombines TRBV7-9 with TRBJ2-1; 8 nucleotides agree with TRBD1. The germline V gene encodes CDR1 SEHNR and CDR2 FQNEAQ (reference sequence). The CDR3 contains 17 residues. Losses at the gene ends were 2 bases for V and 7 bases for J; bases not matched to a gene: 13. The CDR3, as DNA: TGTGCCAGCAGCTTACCTCCCGGGACAGGAGGGGGGAATGAGCAGTTCTTC. This gives the protein CASSLPPGTGGGNEQFF.

The chain recombines TRBV13 with TRBJ1-1; D is unresolved. Trimming took off 2 bases at V and 1 base at J, with 5 bases between the two ends. This CDR3 region has 13 residues. CDR1 is PRHDT and CDR2 is FYEKMQ in the germline V gene (reference sequence). This chain's CDR3 is CASSLNTNTEAFF. CDR3 DNA sequence: TGTGCCAGCAGCTTAAACACGAACACTGAAGCTTTCTTT.

This sequence joins TRBV18 and TRBJ1-1, with 9 bases that match TRBD1. Per germline, CDR1 KGHSH and CDR2 LQKENI. V was clipped by 5 bases and J by 0 bases; unmatched bases: 4. The CDR3 is made up of 15 amino acids. The chain's CDR3 is CASSGTGYMNTEAFF. The DNA for the CDR3 is TGTGCCAGCTCAGGGACAGGGTACATGAACACTGAAGCTTTCTTT.

The chain uses TRBV2 and TRBJ2-7; no firm D call. Trimming cost V 5 bases and J 2 bases, with 13 bases left between them. The CDR3 totals 14 residues. Per germline, CDR1 SNHLY and CDR2 FYNNEI. CDR3 in amino acids: CASSPGRVTYEQYF. Written as DNA, the CDR3 is TGTGCCAGCAGTCCAGGCCGAGTTACCTACGAGCAGTACTTC.

This sequence joins TRBV9 and TRBJ2-2, with D maybe TRBD2 (6 bases). The CDR3 sequence is 15 residues long. Per the germline V gene, CDR1 is SGDLS and CDR2 is YYNGEE. V was trimmed by 0 bases and J by 3 bases, leaving 9 bases between them. The CDR3 sequence: CASSVGGGDTGELFF. Written as DNA, the CDR3 is TGTGCCAGCAGCGTAGGAGGAGGGGACACCGGGGAGCTGTTTTTT.

J is TRBJ2-5 and V is TRBV6-5; 7 bases fit TRBD1. The CDR3 is made up of 13 amino acids. Germline V gene lookup returns CDR1 MNHEY and CDR2 SVGAGI. The trim removed 6 bases at V and 3 bases at J, leaving 4 bases unmatched. DNA for the CDR3: TGTGCCAGCAGCTACGGGACAGAAGAGACCCAGTACTTC. Translated: CASSYGTEETQYF.

This chain joins TRBV4-2 and TRBJ1-2; TRBD1 is a possible D gene (5 bases). The CDR3 runs 15 residues. With 0 bases removed from V and 1 base from J, the gap between germline ends came to 9 bases. Germline values: CDR1 LGHNA, CDR2 YNFKEQ. Written as DNA, the CDR3 is TGTGCCAGCAGCCAAGAAGCAGGGTATAACTATGGCTACACCTTC. Its protein is CASSQEAGYNYGYTF.

The V gene is TRBV5-1, the J gene TRBJ1-3; D gene unclear. The CDR3 runs 16 residues. The germline V and J ends were trimmed by 0 bases and 0 bases, with 10 bases remaining between them. CDR1 and CDR2 (germline): SGHRS, YFSETQ. As DNA, the CDR3 is TGCGCCAGCAGCTTGGCCGGTGACATCTCTGGAAACACCATATATTTT. Its translation is CASSLAGDISGNTIYF.

V usage is TRBV11-3 and J usage is TRBJ2-3; the D is unclear. Germline CDR1 is SGHNT and CDR2 is YENEEA. This CDR3 has 13 amino acids. V was shortened by 2 bases and J by 1 base, with 4 bases between the two germline ends. CDR3: CASSLIGTDTQYF. The CDR3 DNA follows: TGTGCCAGCAGCTTAATCGGCACAGATACGCAGTATTTT.

This rearrangement joins TRBV2 to TRBJ1-5; 11 bases agree with TRBD1. This CDR3 is built from 16 residues. CDR1 is SNHLY, CDR2 FYNNEI, per germline. V dropped 2 bases and J dropped 6; count of bases not matched to a gene: 6. The CDR3 here is CASSERDRGKVQPQHF. The CDR3 DNA is TGTGCCAGCAGTGAAAGGGACAGGGGGAAGGTTCAGCCCCAGCATTTT.

The V and J genes are TRBV2 and TRBJ1-5; possible D gene TRBD1, 6 bases. Germline V gene data show CDR1 as SNHLY and CDR2 as FYNNEI. Trimming took 4 bases from V and 7 from J, leaving 17 bases between them. The CDR3 spans 15 residues. DNA of the CDR3: TGTGCCAGCAGTGGAATACAGGGTATAGGACAGCCCCAGCATTTT. Translating gives CASSGIQGIGQPQHF.

This clone was detected only a few times. The chain has TRBV12-5 and TRBJ2-5; 8 nucleotides match TRBD1. CDR1 and CDR2 (germline): LGHNT, FRNRAP. The CDR3 length is 12 residues. After removal of 6 bases from V and 5 bases from J, the junction contained 2 bases not matched to a gene. The CDR3 nucleotides are TGTGCTAGTGGGTGGACAGGGGAGACCCAGTACTTC. This sequence encodes CASGWTGETQYF.

The chain links TRBV7-9 to TRBJ2-7, with a weak D call TRBD1 (5 bases). Germline loops: CDR1 SEHNR, CDR2 FQNEAQ (reference sequence). Trimming took 5 bases from V and 3 from J, leaving 8 bases between them. The CDR3 is 12 amino acids. The CDR3 sequence: CASSVDSYEQYF. The DNA for the CDR3 is TGTGCCAGCAGCGTCGACAGCTACGAGCAGTACTTC.